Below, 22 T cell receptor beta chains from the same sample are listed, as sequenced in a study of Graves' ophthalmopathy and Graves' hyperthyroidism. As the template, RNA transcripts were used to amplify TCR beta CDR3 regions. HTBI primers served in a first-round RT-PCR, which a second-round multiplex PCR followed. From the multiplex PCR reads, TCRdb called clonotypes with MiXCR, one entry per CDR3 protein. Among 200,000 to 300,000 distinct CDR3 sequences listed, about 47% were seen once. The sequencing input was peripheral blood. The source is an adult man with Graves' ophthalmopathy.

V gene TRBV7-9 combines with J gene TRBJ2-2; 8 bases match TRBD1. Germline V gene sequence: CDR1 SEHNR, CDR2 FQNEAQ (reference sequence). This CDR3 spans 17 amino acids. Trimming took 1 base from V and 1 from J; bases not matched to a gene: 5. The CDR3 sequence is CASSLVWGQVNTGELFF. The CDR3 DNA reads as TGTGCCAGCAGCTTAGTTTGGGGACAGGTGAACACCGGGGAGCTGTTTTTT. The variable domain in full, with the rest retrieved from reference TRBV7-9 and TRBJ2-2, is DTGVSQNPRHKITKRGQNVTFRCDPISEHNRLYWYRQTLGQGPEFLTYFQNEAQLEKSRLLSDRFSAERPKGSFSTLEIQRTEQGDSAMYLCASSLVWGQVNTGELFFGEGSRLTVL.

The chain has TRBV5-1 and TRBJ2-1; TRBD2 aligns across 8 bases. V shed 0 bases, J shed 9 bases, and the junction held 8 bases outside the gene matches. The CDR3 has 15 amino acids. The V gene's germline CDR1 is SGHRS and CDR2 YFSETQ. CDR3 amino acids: CASSLGGLGESEQFF. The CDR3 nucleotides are TGCGCCAGCAGCTTGGGGGGACTAGGGGAGAGTGAGCAGTTCTTC.

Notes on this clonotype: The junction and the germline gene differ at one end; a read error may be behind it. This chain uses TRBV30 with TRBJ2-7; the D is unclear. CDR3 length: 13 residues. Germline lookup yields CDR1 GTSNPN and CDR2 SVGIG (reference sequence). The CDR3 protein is CAWSRMLGYEQYF. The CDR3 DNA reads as TGTGCCTGGAGCCGGATGTTGGGCTACGAGCAATACTTC.

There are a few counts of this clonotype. The chain's CDR3 is CASSHPTRGSYEQYF. CDR3 sequence (DNA): TGTGCCAGCAGCCACCCAACCAGGGGATCCTACGAGCAGTACTTC. The genes are TRBV9 and TRBJ2-7; D might be TRBD1 (6 bases). Germline V gene lookup returns CDR1 SGDLS and CDR2 YYNGEE. Trimming took off 4 bases at V and 1 base at J, with 15 bases between the two ends. The CDR3 has 15 amino acids.

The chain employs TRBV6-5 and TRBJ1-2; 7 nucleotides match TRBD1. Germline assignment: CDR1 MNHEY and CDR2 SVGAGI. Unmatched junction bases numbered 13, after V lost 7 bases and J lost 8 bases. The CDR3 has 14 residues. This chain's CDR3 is CASTEIRGGQGYTF. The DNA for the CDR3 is TGTGCCAGCACCGAAATCAGAGGGGGCCAAGGCTACACCTTC.

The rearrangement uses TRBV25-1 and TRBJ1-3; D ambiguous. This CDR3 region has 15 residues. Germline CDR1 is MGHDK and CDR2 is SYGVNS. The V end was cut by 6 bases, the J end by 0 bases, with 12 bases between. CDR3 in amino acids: CASRVTVRSGNTIYF. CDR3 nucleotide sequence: TGTGCCAGCAGGGTGACGGTGCGCTCTGGAAACACCATATATTTT.

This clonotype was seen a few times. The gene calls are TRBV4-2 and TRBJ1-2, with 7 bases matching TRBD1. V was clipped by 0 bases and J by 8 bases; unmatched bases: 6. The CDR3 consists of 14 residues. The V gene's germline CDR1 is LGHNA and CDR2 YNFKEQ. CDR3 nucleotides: TGTGCCAGCAGCCAAGAGGCACAGGGGCAGGGCTACACCTTC. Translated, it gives CASSQEAQGQGYTF.

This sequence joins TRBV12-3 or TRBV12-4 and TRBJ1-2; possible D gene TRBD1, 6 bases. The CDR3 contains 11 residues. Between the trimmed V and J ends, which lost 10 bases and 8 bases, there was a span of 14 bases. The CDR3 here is CATSSRGGYTF. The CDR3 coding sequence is TGTGCCACCTCCTCCAGGGGCGGCTACACCTTC.

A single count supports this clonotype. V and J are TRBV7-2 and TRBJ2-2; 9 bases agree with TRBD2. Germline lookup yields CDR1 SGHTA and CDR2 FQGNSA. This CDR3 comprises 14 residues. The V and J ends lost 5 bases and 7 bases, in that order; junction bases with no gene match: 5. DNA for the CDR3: TGTGCCAGCAGCCAGACTAGCGGAGGCGGGGAGCTGTTTTTT. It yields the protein CASSQTSGGGELFF.

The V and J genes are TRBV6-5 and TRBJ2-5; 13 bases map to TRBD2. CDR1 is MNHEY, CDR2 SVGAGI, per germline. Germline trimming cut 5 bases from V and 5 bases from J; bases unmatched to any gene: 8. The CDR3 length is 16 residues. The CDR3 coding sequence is TGTGCCAGCAGTCCTACCCAGACTAGCGGGAGGGAGACCCAGTACTTC. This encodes CASSPTQTSGRETQYF.

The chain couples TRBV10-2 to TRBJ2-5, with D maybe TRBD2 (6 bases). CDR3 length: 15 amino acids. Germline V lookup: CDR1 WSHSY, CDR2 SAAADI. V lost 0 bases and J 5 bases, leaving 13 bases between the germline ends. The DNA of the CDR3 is TGCGCCAGCAGTGAGTCGACTCGGGGGTCGGAGACCCAGTACTTC. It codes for CASSESTRGSETQYF.

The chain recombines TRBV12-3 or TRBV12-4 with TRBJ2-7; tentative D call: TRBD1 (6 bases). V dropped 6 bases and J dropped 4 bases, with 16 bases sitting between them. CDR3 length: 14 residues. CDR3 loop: CASSLYGGMYEQYF. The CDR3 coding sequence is TGTGCCAGCAGCTTATATGGGGGCATGTACGAGCAGTACTTC.

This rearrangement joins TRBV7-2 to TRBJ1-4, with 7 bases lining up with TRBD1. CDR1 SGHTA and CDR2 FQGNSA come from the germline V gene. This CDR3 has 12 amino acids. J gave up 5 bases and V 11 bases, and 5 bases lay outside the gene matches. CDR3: CAVGQPNEKLFF. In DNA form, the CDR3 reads TGTGCCGTGGGACAGCCAAATGAAAAACTGTTTTTT.

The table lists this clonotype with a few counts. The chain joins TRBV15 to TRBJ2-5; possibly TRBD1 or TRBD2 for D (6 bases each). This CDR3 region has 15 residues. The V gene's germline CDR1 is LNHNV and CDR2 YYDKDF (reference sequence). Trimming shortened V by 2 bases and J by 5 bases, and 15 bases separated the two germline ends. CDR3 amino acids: CATSRNRVGGETQYF. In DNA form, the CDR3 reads TGTGCCACCAGCAGAAACAGGGTCGGAGGGGAGACCCAGTACTTC. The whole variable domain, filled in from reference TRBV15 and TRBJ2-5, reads DAMVIQNPRYQVTQFGKPVTLSCSQTLNHNVMYWYQQKSSQAPKLLFHYYDKDFNNEADTPDNFQSRRPNTSFCFLDIRSPGLGDTAMYLCATSRNRVGGETQYFGPGTRLLVL.

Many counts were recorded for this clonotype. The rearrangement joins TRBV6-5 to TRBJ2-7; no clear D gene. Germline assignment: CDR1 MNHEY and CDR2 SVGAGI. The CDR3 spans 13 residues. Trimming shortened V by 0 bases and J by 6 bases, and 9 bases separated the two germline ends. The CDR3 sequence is CASSYSSAREQYF. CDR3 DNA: TGTGCCAGCAGTTACTCTTCGGCACGCGAGCAGTACTTC.

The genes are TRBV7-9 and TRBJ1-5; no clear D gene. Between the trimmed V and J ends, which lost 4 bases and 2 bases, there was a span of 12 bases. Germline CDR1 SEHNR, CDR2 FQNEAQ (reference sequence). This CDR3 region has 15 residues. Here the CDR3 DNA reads TGTGCCAGCAGCTCGACTAACCAGGGCAATCAGCCCCAGCATTTT. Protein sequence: CASSSTNQGNQPQHF.

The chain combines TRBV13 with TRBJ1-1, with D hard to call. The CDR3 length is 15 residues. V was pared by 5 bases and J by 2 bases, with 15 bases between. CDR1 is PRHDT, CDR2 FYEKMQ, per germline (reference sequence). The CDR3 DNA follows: TGTGCCAGCAGCCAAGATCCGGCCCTTAACACTGAAGCTTTCTTT. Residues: CASSQDPALNTEAFF.

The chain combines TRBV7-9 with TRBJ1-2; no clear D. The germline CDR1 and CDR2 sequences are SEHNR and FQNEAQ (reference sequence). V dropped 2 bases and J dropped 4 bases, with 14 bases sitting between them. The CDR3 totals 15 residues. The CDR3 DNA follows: TGTGCCAGCAGCTTATTGGAAGAGATCCTCTATGGCTACACCTTC. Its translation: CASSLLEEILYGYTF.

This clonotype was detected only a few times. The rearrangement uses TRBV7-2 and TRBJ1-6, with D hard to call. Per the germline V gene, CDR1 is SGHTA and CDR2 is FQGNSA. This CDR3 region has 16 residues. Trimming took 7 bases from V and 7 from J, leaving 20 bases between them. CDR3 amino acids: CASTGMAGSVNSPLHF. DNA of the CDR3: TGTGCCAGCACCGGGATGGCAGGCTCGGTAAATTCACCCCTCCACTTT.

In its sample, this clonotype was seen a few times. CDR3 sequence: CAISESSVSGVSNQPQHF. The CDR3 DNA reads as TGTGCCATCAGTGAGTCCTCGGTATCGGGGGTGAGCAATCAGCCCCAGCATTTT. The rearrangement joins TRBV10-3 to TRBJ1-5; tentatively, D is TRBD1 (5 bases). The ends were cut back, 0 bases at V and 1 base at J, with 16 bases in the middle. Per germline, CDR1 ENHRY and CDR2 SYGVKD. The CDR3 is made up of 18 amino acids.

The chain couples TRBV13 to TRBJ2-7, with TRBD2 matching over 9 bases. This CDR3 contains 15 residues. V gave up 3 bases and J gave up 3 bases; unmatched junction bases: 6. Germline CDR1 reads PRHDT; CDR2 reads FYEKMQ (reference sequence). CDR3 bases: TGTGCCAGCAGCTTCCGTAGCGGGAGAGGCTACGAGCAGTACTTC. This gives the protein CASSFRSGRGYEQYF.

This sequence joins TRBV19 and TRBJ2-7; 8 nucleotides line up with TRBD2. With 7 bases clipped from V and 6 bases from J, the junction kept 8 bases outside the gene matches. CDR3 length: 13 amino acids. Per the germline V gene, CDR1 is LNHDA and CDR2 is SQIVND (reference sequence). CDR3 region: CASTTGTSSEQYF. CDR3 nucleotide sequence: TGTGCCAGTACGACCGGGACTAGTAGCGAGCAGTACTTC.